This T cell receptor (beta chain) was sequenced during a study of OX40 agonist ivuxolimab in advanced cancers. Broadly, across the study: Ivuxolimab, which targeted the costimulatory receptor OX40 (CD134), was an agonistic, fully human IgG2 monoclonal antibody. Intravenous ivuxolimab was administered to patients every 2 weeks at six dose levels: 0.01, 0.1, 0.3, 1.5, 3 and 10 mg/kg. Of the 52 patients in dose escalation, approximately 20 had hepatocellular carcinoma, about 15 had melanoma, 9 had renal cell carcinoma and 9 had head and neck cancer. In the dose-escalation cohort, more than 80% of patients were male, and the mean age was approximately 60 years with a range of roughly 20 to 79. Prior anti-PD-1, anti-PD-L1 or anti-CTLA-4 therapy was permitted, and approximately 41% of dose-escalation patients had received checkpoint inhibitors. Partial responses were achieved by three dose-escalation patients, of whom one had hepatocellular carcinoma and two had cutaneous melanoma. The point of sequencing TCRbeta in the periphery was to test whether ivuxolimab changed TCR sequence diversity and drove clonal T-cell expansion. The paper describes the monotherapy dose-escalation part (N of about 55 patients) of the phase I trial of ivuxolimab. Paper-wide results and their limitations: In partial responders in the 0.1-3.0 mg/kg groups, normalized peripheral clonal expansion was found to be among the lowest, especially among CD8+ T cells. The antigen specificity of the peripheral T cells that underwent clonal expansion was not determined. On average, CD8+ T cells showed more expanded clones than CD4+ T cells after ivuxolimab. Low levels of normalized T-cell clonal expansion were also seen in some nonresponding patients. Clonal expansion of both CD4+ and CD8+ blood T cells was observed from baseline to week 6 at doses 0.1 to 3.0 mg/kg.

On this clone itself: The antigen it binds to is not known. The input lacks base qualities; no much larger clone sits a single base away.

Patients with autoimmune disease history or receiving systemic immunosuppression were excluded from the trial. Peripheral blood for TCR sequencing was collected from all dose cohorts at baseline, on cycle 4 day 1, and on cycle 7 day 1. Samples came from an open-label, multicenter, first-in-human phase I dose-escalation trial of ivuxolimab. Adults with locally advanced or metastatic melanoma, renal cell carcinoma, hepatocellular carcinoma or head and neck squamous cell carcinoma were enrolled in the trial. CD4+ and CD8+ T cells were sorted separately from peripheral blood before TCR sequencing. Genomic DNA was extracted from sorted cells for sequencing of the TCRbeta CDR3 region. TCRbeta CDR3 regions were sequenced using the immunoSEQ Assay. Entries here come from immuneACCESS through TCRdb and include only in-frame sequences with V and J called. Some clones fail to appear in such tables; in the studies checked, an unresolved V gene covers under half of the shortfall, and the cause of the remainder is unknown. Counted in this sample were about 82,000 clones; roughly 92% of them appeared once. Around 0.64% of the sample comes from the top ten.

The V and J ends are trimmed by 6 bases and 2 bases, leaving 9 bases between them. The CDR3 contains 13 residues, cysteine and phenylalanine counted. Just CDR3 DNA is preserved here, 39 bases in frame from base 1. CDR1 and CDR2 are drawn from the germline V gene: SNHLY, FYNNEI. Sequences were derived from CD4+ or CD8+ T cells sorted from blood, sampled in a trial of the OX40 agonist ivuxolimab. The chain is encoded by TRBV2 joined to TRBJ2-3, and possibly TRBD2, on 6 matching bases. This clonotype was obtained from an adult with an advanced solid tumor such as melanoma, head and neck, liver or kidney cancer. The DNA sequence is TGTGCCAGCAGCAGGGACTTCACAGATACGCAGTATTTT. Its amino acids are CASSRDFTDTQYF.